This T cell receptor beta chain was identified in a study of control samples from healthy donors and cancer patients. Worth noting for this clone: Other DNA variants within this sample encode the same CDR3.

Sequencing used immunoSEQ multiplex PCR; TCRdb keeps in-frame clones, though not all of them. In the table there are 75,000 to 100,000 clones, approximately 90% of which are singletons. J was trimmed by 4 bases and V by 4 bases; bases with no gene match: 3. This CDR3 contains 15 residues. Germline loops: CDR1 SNHLY, CDR2 FYNNEI. This TCR derives from a woman in her forties or fifties in good health. The chain uses TRBV2 and TRBJ2-7, with TRBD2 matching over 14 bases. Specimen: blood. CDR3 DNA: TGTGCCAGCAGTGGGGGGACTAGCGGGAGTTACGAGCAGTACTTC. This gives the protein CASSGGTSGSYEQYF.